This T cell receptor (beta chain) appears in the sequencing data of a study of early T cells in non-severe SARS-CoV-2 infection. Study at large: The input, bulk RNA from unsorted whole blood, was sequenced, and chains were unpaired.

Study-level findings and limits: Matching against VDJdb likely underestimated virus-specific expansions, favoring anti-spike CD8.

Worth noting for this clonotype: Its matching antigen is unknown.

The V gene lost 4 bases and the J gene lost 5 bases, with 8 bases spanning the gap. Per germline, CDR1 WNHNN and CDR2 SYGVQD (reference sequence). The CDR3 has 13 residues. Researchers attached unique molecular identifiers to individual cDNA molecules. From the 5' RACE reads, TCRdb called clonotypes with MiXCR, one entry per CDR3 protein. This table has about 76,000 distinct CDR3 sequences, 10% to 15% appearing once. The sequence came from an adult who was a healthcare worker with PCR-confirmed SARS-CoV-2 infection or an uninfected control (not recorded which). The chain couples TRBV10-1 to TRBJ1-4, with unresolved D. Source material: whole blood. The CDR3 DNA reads TGCGCCAGCAGTGTGAGGCTGAATGAAAAACTGTTTTTT. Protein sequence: CASSVRLNEKLFF.